This TCR beta chain was recovered during a study of cytomegalovirus exposure and HLA in healthy donors. Germline CDR1 is MDHEN and CDR2 is SYDVKM. This CDR3 spans 12 amino acids. Trimming stripped 5 bases from V and 3 bases from J, with 5 bases between. 13 Jbeta primers and 60 Vbeta primers were used for the PCR. Assay used: immunoSEQ multiplex PCR; TCRdb lists only in-frame clones, some missing. This table has 120,000 or so clones, 83% appearing once. Sequenced material: PBMCs. The chain uses TRBV28 and TRBJ2-1; D not certain. The receptor comes from a woman aged 40 to 50 in good health and CMV-seropositive. CDR3 sequence (DNA): TGTGCCAGCAGTCACAACTACAATGAGCAGTTCTTC. Its protein product is CASSHNYNEQFF.